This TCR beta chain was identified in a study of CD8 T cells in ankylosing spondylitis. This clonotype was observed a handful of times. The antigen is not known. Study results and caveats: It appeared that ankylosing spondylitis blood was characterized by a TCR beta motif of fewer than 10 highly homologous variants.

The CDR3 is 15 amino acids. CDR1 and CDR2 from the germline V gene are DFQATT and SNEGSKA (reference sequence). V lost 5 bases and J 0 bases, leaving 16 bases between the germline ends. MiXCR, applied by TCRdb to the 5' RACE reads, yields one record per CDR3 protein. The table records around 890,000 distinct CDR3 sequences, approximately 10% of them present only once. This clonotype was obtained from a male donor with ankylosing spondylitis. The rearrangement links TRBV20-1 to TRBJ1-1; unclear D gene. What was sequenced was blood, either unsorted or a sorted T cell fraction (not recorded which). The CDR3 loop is CSAPQGRSMNTEAFF. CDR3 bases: TGCAGTGCTCCCCAAGGGAGATCCATGAACACTGAAGCTTTCTTT.